Detailed here is one T cell receptor beta chain. Data came from immunoSEQ multiplex PCR; TCRdb stores just in-frame clones and leaves some out. The data hold tens of thousands of clones, with about 95% observed a single time. These data belong to a study of cytomegalovirus exposure and HLA in healthy donors. Germline assignment: CDR1 SGDLS and CDR2 YYNGEE. The CDR3 runs to 14 residues. Germline trimming cut 3 bases from V and 7 bases from J; bases unmatched to any gene: 5. The chain is built from TRBV9 and TRBJ2-4; TRBD1 matches 9 bases. The TCR comes from a man between 18 and 29 years old in good health and CMV-seronegative. Sequencing input: PBMCs. CDR3 sequence (DNA): TGTGCCAGCAGCGCGGGGACAGGGAGGAACATTCAGTACTTC. Translation: CASSAGTGRNIQYF.